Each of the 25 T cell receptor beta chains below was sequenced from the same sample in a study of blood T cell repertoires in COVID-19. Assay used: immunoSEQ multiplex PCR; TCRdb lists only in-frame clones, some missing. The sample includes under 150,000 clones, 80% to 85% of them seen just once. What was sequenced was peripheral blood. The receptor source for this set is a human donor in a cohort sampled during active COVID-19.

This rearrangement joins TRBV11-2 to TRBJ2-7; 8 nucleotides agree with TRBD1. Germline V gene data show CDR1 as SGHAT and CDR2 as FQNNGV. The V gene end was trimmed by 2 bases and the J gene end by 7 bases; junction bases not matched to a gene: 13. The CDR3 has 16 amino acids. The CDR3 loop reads CASSLSLGTGGWEQYF. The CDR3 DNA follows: TGTGCCAGCAGCTTAAGTCTTGGGACAGGAGGTTGGGAGCAGTACTTC.

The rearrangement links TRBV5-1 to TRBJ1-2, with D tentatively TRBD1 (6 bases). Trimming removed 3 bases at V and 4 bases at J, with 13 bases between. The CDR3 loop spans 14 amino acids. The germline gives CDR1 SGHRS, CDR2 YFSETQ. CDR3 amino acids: CASSSVQGSYGYTF. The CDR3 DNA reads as TGCGCCAGCAGCTCAGTACAGGGTTCCTATGGCTACACCTTC.

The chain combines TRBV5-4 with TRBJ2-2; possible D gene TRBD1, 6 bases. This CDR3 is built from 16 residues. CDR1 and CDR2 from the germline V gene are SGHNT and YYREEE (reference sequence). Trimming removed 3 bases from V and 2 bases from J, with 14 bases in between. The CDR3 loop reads CASSSQGLGNTGELFF. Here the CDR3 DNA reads TGTGCCAGCAGCTCCCAGGGGCTGGGAAACACCGGGGAGCTGTTTTTT.

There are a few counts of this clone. CDR3 loop: CAWSTGQRNSPLHF. DNA of the CDR3: TGTGCCTGGAGCACGGGACAGAGAAATTCACCCCTCCACTTT. This chain joins TRBV30 and TRBJ1-6, with 7 bases that match TRBD1. The J segment lost 7 bases and the V segment lost 3 bases, leaving 6 bases of the junction unmatched. CDR3 size: 14 residues. Germline loops: CDR1 GTSNPN, CDR2 SVGIG (reference sequence).

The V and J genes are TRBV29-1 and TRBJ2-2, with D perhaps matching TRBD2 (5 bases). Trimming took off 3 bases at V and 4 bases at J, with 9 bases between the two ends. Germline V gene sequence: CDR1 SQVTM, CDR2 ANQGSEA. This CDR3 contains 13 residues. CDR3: CSVEEDLTGELFF. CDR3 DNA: TGCAGCGTTGAGGAGGATCTCACCGGGGAGCTGTTTTTT.

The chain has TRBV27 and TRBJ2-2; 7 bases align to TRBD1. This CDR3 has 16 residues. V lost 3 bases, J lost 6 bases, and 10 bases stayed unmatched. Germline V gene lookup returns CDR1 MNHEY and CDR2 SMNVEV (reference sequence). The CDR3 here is CASSFKGTVNAGELFF. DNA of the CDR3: TGTGCCAGCAGTTTTAAGGGGACAGTTAACGCCGGGGAGCTGTTTTTT.

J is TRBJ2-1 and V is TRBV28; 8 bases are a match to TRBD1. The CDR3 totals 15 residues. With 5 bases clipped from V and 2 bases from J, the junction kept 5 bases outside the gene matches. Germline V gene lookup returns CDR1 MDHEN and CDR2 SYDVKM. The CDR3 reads CASSPTGGPYNEQFF. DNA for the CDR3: TGTGCCAGCAGTCCTACAGGGGGTCCCTACAATGAGCAGTTCTTC. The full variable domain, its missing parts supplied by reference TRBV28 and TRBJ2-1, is DVKVTQSSRYLVKRTGEKVFLECVQDMDHENMFWYRQDPGLGLRLIYFSYDVKMKEKGDIPEGYSVSREKKERFSLILESASTNQTSMYLCASSPTGGPYNEQFFGPGTRLTVL.

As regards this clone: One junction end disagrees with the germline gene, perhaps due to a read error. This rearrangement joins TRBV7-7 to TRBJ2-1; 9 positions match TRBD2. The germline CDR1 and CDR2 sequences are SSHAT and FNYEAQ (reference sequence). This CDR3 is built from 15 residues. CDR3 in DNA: TGTGCTAGCAGCCCGGGACTAGCCCGGAACAATGAGCAGTTCTTC. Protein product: CASSPGLARNNEQFF. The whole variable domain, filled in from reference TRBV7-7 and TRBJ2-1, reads GAGVSQSPRYKVTKRGQDVTLRCDPISSHATLYWYQQALGQGPEFLTYFNYEAQPDKSGLPSDRFSAERPEGSISTLTIQRTEQRDSAMYRCASSPGLARNNEQFFGPGTRLTVL.

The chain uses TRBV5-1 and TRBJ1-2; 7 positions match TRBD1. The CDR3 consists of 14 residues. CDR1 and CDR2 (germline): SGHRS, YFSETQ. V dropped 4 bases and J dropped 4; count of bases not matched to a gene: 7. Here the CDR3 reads CASSREQGSYGYTF. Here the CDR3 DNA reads TGCGCCAGCAGCCGAGAACAGGGGAGCTATGGCTACACCTTC. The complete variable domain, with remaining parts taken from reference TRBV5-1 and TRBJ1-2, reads KAGVTQTPRYLIKTRGQQVTLSCSPISGHRSVSWYQQTPGQGLQFLFEYFSETQRNKGNFPGRFSGRQFSNSRSEMNVSTLELGDSALYLCASSREQGSYGYTFGSGTRLTVV.

The CDR3 is CASGTGGADYGYTF. CDR3 sequence (DNA): TGTGCAAGTGGGACAGGGGGCGCAGACTATGGCTACACCTTC. J is TRBJ1-2 and V is TRBV6-6; 12 bases map to TRBD1. Germline lookup yields CDR1 MNHNY and CDR2 SVGAGI (reference sequence). The CDR3 has 14 amino acids.

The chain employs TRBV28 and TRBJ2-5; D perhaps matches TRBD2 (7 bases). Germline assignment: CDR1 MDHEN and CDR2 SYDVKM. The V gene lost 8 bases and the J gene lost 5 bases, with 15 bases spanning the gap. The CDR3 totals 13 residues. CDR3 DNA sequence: TGTGCCAGCCGAGGGGGGGTTGGGGAGACCCAGTACTTC. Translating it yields CASRGGVGETQYF.

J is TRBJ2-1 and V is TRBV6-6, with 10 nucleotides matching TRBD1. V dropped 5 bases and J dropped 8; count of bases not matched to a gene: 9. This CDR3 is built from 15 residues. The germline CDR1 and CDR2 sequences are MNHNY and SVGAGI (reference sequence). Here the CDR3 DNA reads TGTGCCAGCAGTCCAAGGGGACAGGGGTCCGATGAGCAGTTCTTC. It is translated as CASSPRGQGSDEQFF.

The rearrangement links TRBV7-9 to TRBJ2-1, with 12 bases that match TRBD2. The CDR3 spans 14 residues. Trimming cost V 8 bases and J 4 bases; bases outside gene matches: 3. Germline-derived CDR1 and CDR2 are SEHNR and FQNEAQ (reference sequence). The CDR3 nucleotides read TGTGCCAGCGGACTAGCGGGGACATACAATGAGCAGTTCTTC. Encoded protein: CASGLAGTYNEQFF.

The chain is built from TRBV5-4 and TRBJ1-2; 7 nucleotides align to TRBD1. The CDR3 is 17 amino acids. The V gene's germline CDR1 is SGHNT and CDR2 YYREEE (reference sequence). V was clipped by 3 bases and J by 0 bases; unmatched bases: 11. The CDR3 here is CASSSYLGDRANYGYTF. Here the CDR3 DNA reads TGTGCCAGCAGCTCGTACCTTGGGGACAGAGCTAACTATGGCTACACCTTC.

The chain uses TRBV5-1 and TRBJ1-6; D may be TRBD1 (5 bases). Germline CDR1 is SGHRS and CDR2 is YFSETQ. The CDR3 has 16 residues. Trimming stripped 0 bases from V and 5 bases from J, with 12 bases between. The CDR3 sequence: CASSLGGGTNNSPLHF. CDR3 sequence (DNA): TGCGCCAGCAGCTTGGGAGGAGGGACCAATAATTCACCCCTCCACTTT. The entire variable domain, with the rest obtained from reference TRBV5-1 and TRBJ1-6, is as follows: KAGVTQTPRYLIKTRGQQVTLSCSPISGHRSVSWYQQTPGQGLQFLFEYFSETQRNKGNFPGRFSGRQFSNSRSEMNVSTLELGDSALYLCASSLGGGTNNSPLHFGNGTRLTVT.

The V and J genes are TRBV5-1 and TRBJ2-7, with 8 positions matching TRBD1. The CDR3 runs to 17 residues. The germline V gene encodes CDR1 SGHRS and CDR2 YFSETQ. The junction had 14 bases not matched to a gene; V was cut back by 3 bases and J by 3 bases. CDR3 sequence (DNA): TGCGCCAGCAGCTCAACACTTCCTCAGGGGGCTGTCTACGAGCAGTACTTC. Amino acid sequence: CASSSTLPQGAVYEQYF.

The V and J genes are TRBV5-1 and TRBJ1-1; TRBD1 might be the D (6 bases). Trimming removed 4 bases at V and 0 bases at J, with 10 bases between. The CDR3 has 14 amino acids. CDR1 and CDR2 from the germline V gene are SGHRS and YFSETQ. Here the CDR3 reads CASSLQGMNTEAFF. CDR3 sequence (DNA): TGCGCCAGCAGCCTTCAGGGGATGAACACTGAAGCTTTCTTT.

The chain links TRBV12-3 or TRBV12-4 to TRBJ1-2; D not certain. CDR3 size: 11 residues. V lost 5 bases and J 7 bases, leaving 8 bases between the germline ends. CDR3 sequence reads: CASSPGGGYTF. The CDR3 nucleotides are TGTGCCAGCAGTCCAGGTGGTGGCTACACCTTC.

The CDR3 loop reads CASSQDHAPGALHF. The CDR3, as DNA: TGTGCCAGCAGCCAAGATCACGCCCCCGGGGCCCTCCACTTT. V usage is TRBV4-2 and J usage is TRBJ1-6; D call uncertain. Germline V gene sequence: CDR1 LGHNA, CDR2 YNFKEQ. The length of the CDR3 is 14 residues. Trimming left V 0 bases short and J 14 bases short, with 14 bases between.

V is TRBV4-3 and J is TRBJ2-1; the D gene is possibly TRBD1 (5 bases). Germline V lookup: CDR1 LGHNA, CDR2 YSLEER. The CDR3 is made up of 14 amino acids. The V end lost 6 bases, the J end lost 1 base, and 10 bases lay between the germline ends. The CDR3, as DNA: TGCGCCAGCAGTCCAGGGTTATCCTACAATGAGCAGTTCTTC. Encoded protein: CASSPGLSYNEQFF.

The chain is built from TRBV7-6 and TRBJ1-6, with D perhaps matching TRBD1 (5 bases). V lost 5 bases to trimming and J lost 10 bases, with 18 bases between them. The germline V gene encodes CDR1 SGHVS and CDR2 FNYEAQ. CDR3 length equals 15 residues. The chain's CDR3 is CASSPSGRGGSPLHF. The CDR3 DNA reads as TGTGCCAGCAGCCCTTCGGGACGCGGGGGATCACCCCTCCACTTT.

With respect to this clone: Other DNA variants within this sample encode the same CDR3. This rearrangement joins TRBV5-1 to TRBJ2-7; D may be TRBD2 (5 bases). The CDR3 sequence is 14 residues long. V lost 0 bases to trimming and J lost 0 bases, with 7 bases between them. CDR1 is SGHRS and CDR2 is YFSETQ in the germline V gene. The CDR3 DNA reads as TGCGCCAGCAGCTTGGTGGGGAGCTCCTACGAGCAGTACTTC. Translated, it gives CASSLVGSSYEQYF.

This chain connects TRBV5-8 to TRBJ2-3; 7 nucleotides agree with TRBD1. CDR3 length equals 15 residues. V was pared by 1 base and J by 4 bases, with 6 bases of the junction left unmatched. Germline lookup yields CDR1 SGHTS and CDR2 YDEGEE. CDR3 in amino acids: CASSLPGTVSDTQYF. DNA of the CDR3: TGTGCCAGCAGCTTGCCCGGGACAGTATCAGATACGCAGTATTTT.

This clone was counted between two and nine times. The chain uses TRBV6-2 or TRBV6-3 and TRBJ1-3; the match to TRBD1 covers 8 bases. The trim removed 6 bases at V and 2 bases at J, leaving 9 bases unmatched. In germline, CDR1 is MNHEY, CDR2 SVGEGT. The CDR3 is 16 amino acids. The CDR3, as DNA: TGTGCCAGCAGCCCTCGACAGGGGCTCCCTGGAAACACCATATATTTT. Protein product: CASSPRQGLPGNTIYF.

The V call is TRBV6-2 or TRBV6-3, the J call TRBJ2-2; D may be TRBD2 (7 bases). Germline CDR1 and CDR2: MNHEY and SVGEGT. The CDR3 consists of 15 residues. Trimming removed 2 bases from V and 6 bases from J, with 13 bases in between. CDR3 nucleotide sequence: TGTGCCAGCAGTTACGAGGGGGGGATTGCCGGGGAGCTGTTTTTT. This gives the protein CASSYEGGIAGELFF.